These 20 T cell receptor beta chains came from one sample sequenced in a study of patients and donors after allogeneic stem cell transplantation (dated by TCRdb to 2018 to 2020). Library creation used RT-PCR. Sequenced using a NextSeq 550. Using fastp trimming at Q25 and MiXCR clonotype assembly, TCRdb reanalyzed the public sequencing data and kept in-frame beta chains. Each record represents a unique CDR3 protein, reported with the most common genes and DNA among its rows. The sample data list nearly 750 distinct CDR3 sequences, and 0.8% of these were observed just once. The ten largest clones add up to about 50% of the sample. The specimen sequenced was blood, either unsorted or a sorted T cell fraction (not recorded which). The receptors come from a human donor who was either an allogeneic HSCT recipient or a stem cell or donor lymphocyte infusion donor (not recorded which). It is not recorded whose cells these are; they may come from a transplant donor.

Relative to its sample, this clonotype is medium-sized. V and J are TRBV19 and TRBJ2-1; the D call may be TRBD1 or TRBD2 (5 bases each). The ends were cut back, 5 bases at V and 0 bases at J, with 14 bases in the middle. CDR1 and CDR2 from the germline V gene are LNHDA and SQIVND (reference sequence). The CDR3 is 16 residues long. CDR3 amino acids: CASSRFGGGSYNEQFF. In DNA, the CDR3 is TGTGCCAGTAGTCGCTTCGGTGGGGGCTCCTACAATGAGCAGTTCTTC.

This clonotype ranks as medium-sized. This sequence joins TRBV20-1 and TRBJ2-7; weak D call: TRBD2 (6 bases). Trimming removed 1 base at V and 3 bases at J, with 10 bases between. CDR3 length: 13 residues. Germline-derived CDR1 and CDR2 are DFQATT and SNEGSKA (reference sequence). Here the CDR3 DNA reads TGCAGTGCTAGAGGGCGGGGAAACTACGAGCAGTACTTC. Translation: CSARGRGNYEQYF.

Within the sample, this clonotype is medium-sized (0.01 to 0.1%). This chain connects TRBV24-1 to TRBJ2-2; a possible D gene is TRBD1 (6 bases). Looked up from germline, CDR1 is KGHDR and CDR2 is SFDVKD. This CDR3 spans 14 amino acids. Trimming stripped 2 bases from V and 5 bases from J, with 8 bases between. CDR3 coding DNA: TGTGCCACCAGTGATTACAGGGAAACCGGGGAGCTGTTTTTT. As protein: CATSDYRETGELFF.

By frequency in the sample, this clonotype is medium-sized. The V and J genes are TRBV29-1 and TRBJ2-7; D not certain. Per germline, CDR1 SQVTM and CDR2 ANQGSEA. This CDR3 comprises 11 residues. V dropped 2 bases and J dropped 3 bases, with 5 bases sitting between them. The CDR3 region is CSVETGYEQYF. For the CDR3, the DNA is TGCAGCGTTGAAACCGGCTACGAGCAGTACTTC.

This clonotype ranks as large. The chain links TRBV19 to TRBJ1-5; 8 bases agree with TRBD1. Germline V gives CDR1 LNHDA, CDR2 SQIVND (reference sequence). CDR3 length equals 15 residues. Losses at the gene ends were 5 bases for V and 8 bases for J; bases not matched to a gene: 11. Here the CDR3 reads CASSAPGQGVEPQHF. DNA for the CDR3: TGTGCCAGTAGTGCACCAGGACAGGGAGTTGAGCCCCAGCATTTT.

By its share, this clonotype is medium-sized. CDR3 protein: CASSEDSGQGNSPLHF. The CDR3 nucleotides are TGTGCCAGCAGTGAAGATTCAGGACAGGGTAACTCACCCCTCCACTTT. The chain recombines TRBV6-1 with TRBJ1-6, with 8 bases fitting TRBD1. Per the germline V gene, CDR1 is MNHNS and CDR2 is SASEGT. The CDR3 length is 16 residues. V lost 1 base, J lost 10 bases, and 9 bases stayed unmatched.

This clonotype is medium-sized within its sample. The chain uses TRBV14 and TRBJ2-3, with D perhaps TRBD2 (6 bases). V dropped 1 base and J dropped 5 bases, with 10 bases sitting between them. The germline gives CDR1 SGHDN, CDR2 FVKESK. This CDR3 has 14 amino acids. The CDR3, as DNA: TGTGCCAGCAGCCAAGTAGGAGCGGGAGATACGCAGTATTTT. This sequence encodes CASSQVGAGDTQYF.

This clonotype is medium-sized. The J gene is TRBJ2-1, the V gene TRBV11-1, with 7 bases lining up with TRBD2. V shed 5 bases, J shed 6 bases, and the junction held 1 base outside the gene matches. Looked up from germline, CDR1 is SGHAT and CDR2 is FQDESV (reference sequence). The CDR3 is made up of 12 amino acids. For the CDR3, the DNA is TGTGCCAGCAGCCCTAGCGGCAATGAGCAGTTCTTC. Translation gives CASSPSGNEQFF.

This clonotype is medium-sized (0.01 to 0.1%) by share. CDR3 region: CASSAPRETESSYNEQFF. CDR3 sequence (DNA): TGTGCCAGCAGTGCCCCCCGCGAGACGGAAAGCTCCTACAATGAGCAGTTCTTC. V gene TRBV25-1 combines with J gene TRBJ2-1; D is ambiguous. Trimming shortened V by 4 bases and J by 0 bases, and 19 bases separated the two germline ends. CDR3 length equals 18 residues. Germline assignment: CDR1 MGHDK and CDR2 SYGVNS.

This clonotype is classed as medium-sized. This sequence joins TRBV5-1 and TRBJ2-5; maybe TRBD1 (6 bases). The V end lost 0 bases, the J end lost 0 bases, and 9 bases lay between the germline ends. The CDR3 covers 15 residues. CDR1 is SGHRS and CDR2 is YFSETQ in the germline V gene. CDR3 DNA sequence: TGCGCCAGCAGCTTGGCAGGGGCAAACCAAGAGACCCAGTACTTC. This sequence encodes CASSLAGANQETQYF.

By proportion, this clonotype is medium-sized. The DNA for the CDR3 is TGCGCCAGCAGGGTAGCGGGAGGTTTGGAGAATGAGCAGTTCTTC. Its translation: CASRVAGGLENEQFF. This chain connects TRBV4-1 to TRBJ2-1, with 10 bases aligning to TRBD2. J lost 7 bases, V lost 6 bases, and 9 bases had no gene match. Germline-derived CDR1 and CDR2 are MGHRA and YSYEKL. The CDR3 spans 15 residues.

Relative to its sample, this clonotype is large. CDR3 in amino acids: CASSMPGQGITEQYF. The DNA of the CDR3 is TGTGCCAGCAGTATGCCGGGACAGGGGATTACCGAGCAGTACTTC. V gene TRBV27 combines with J gene TRBJ2-7; 10 bases match TRBD1. This CDR3 is built from 15 residues. J gave up 6 bases and V 5 bases, and 10 bases lay outside the gene matches. Germline-derived CDR1 and CDR2 are MNHEY and SMNVEV (reference sequence).

This clonotype is labeled as medium-sized. This chain joins TRBV7-2 and TRBJ1-1, with 9 bases fitting TRBD1. With 2 bases clipped from V and 10 bases from J, the junction kept 11 bases outside the gene matches. The CDR3 is 15 amino acids. Germline V gene lookup returns CDR1 SGHTA and CDR2 FQGNSA. In nucleotides, the CDR3 is TGTGCCAGCAGCTTACCCCACAGGGGGCTGAGATCAGCTTTCTTT. It is translated as CASSLPHRGLRSAFF.

By its share, this clonotype is medium-sized. This chain uses TRBV29-1 with TRBJ1-2; the D is unclear. CDR1 SQVTM and CDR2 ANQGSEA come from the germline V gene. The CDR3 is 13 amino acids. The V end was cut by 6 bases, the J end by 4 bases, with 15 bases between. CDR3 nucleotides: TGCAGCGTCGAGACGGGAACGAGCTATGGCTACACCTTC. Protein sequence: CSVETGTSYGYTF.

This clonotype ranks as medium-sized. V usage is TRBV6-2 or TRBV6-3 and J usage is TRBJ2-1; perhaps TRBD2 as D (6 bases). The CDR3 extends over 15 amino acids. Germline V gene data show CDR1 as MNHEY and CDR2 as SVGEGT. Trimming removed 6 bases from V and 2 bases from J, with 14 bases in between. CDR3 bases: TGTGCCAGCAGGATAGCGGTCTCCACCTACAATGAGCAGTTCTTC. Protein sequence: CASRIAVSTYNEQFF.

In its sample, this clonotype ranks as medium-sized. The CDR3 reads CASITEVTGGYNEQFF. The CDR3 DNA reads as TGTGCCAGCATTACGGAAGTGACAGGGGGCTACAATGAGCAGTTCTTC. V and J are TRBV7-2 and TRBJ2-1; 9 bases line up with TRBD1. The length of the CDR3 is 16 residues. V gave up 7 bases and J gave up 3 bases; unmatched junction bases: 10. Germline CDR1 and CDR2: SGHTA and FQGNSA. Filled out from reference TRBV7-2 and TRBJ2-1, the complete variable domain reads GAGVSQSPSNKVTEKGKDVELRCDPISGHTALYWYRQSLGQGLEFLIYFQGNSAPDKSGLPSDRFSAERTGGSVSTLTIQRTQQEDSAVYLCASITEVTGGYNEQFFGPGTRLTVL.

By its share, this clonotype is medium-sized. The rearrangement joins TRBV20-1 to TRBJ2-1, with D possibly matching TRBD2 (6 bases). This CDR3 is built from 14 residues. V was trimmed by 6 bases and J by 3 bases, leaving 15 bases between them. The germline V gene has CDR1 DFQATT and CDR2 SNEGSKA (reference sequence). This CDR3 reads CSATPMRDYNEQFF. The CDR3 DNA is TGCAGTGCCACCCCTATGCGGGACTACAATGAGCAGTTCTTC.

This clonotype is categorized as medium-sized. This sequence joins TRBV19 and TRBJ1-1, with D uncertain. Germline V gene sequence: CDR1 LNHDA, CDR2 SQIVND (reference sequence). The CDR3 contains 15 residues. Trimming removed 7 bases at V and 0 bases at J, with 15 bases between. CDR3 nucleotide sequence: TGTGCCAGTACCCCCAAGCGGGGTTTGAACACTGAAGCTTTCTTT. Its protein is CASTPKRGLNTEAFF.

In this sample, this clonotype is hyperexpanded. V is TRBV5-1 and J is TRBJ2-1; 9 nucleotides align to TRBD1. Germline V gene lookup returns CDR1 SGHRS and CDR2 YFSETQ. This CDR3 comprises 14 residues. After removal of 6 bases from V and 5 bases from J, the junction contained 6 bases not matched to a gene. CDR3 nucleotides: TGCGCCAGCACCGGGACAGGGATCCACAATGAGCAGTTCTTC. Its protein product is CASTGTGIHNEQFF.

In its sample, this clonotype is medium-sized. CDR3 sequence reads: CASYPTGMGTEAFF. In nucleotides, the CDR3 is TGTGCCAGTTATCCGACAGGGATGGGCACTGAAGCTTTCTTT. This sequence joins TRBV19 and TRBJ1-1, with TRBD1 matching 7 bases. The ends lost 8 bases at V and 4 bases at J; junction bases unmatched: 10. The germline gives CDR1 LNHDA, CDR2 SQIVND (reference sequence). The CDR3 is 14 residues long.